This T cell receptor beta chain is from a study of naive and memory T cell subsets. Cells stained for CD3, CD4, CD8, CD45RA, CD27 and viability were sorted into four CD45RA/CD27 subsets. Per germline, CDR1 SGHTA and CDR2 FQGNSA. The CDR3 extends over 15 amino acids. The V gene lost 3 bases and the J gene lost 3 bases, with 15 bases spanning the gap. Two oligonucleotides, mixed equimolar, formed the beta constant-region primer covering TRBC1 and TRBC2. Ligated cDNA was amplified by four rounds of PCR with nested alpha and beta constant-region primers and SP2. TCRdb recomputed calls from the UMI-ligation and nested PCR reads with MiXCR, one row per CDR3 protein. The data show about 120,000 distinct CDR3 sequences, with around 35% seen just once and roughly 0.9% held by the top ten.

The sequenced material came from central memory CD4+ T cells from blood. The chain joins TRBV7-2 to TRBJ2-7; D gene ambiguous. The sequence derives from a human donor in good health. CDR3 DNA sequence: TGTGCCAGCAGCTTGATCAAAGGGTCCGTCTACGAGCAGTACTTC. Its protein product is CASSLIKGSVYEQYF.